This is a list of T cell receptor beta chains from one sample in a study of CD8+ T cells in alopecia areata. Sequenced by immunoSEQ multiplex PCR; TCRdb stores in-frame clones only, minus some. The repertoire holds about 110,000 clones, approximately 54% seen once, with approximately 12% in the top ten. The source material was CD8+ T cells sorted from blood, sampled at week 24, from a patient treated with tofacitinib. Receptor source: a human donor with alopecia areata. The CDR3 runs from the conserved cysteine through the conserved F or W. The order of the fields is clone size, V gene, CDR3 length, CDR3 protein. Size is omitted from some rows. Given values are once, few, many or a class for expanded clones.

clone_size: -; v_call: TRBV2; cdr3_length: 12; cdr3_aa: CASNPVGPEAFF
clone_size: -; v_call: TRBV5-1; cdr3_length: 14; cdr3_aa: CASSPSGRGETQYF
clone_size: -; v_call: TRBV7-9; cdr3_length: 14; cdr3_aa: CASSFLSPAYGYTF
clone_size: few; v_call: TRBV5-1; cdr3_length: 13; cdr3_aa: CASSPARGNEQFF
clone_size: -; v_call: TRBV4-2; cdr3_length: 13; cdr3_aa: CASSHGEAGELFF
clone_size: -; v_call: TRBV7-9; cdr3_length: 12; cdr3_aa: CASRGWEETQYF
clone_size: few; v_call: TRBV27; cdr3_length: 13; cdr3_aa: CASSLAGNSPLHF
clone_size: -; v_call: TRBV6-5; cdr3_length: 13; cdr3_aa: CASSYSEGTEAFF
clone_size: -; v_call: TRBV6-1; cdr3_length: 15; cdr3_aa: CASRPGLAVYNEQFF
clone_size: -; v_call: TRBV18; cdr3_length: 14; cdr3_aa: CASSPPGQGYEQYF
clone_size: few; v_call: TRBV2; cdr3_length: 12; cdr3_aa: CASSVGGLRTFF
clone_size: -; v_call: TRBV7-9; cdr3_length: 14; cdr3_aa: CATEGPGRMDTQYF
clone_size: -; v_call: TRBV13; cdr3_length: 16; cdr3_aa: CASREVLATSTDTQYF
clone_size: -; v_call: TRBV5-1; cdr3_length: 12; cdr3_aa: CASSDTGAEAFF
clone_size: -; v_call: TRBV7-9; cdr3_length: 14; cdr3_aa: CASSFPGPGNTIYF
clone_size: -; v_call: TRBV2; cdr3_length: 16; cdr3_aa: CASSEWGGGTYYEQYF
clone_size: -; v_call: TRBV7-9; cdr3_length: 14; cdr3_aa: CASSSWGFDYEQYF
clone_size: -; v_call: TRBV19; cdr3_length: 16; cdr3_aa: CASSLPELGQRDTQYF
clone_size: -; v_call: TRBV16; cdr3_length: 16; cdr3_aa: CASSQSDDPSYNEQFF
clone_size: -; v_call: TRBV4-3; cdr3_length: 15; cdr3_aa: CASSRLWTEQETQYF
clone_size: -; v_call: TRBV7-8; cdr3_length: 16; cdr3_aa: CASSPAGIGGQETQYF
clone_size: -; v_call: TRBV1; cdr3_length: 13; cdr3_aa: CTSSQGQGGRYTF
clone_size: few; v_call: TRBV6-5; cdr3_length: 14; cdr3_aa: CASSYLAGTDTQYF
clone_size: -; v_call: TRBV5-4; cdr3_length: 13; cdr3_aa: CASSWRPHNEQFF
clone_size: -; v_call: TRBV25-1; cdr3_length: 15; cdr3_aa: CASSEVSDSSYEQYF
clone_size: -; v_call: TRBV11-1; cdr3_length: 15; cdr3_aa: CASSEYRGRNYGYTF
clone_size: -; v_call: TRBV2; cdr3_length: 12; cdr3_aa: CASSGPGGELFF